This T cell receptor (beta chain) was observed in a study of radiation and T cells in renal cell carcinoma. At the level of the study: Nephrectomy followed 15 Gy stereotactic body radiation by 4 weeks. Study results and limitations: Top tumor clonotypes rose in blood 2 weeks post-radiation, then contracted.

As regards this clone: Its target is not known.

Sample time point: baseline pretreatment blood. Treatment given: 15 Gy SBRT to primary tumor, nephrectomy 4 weeks later. Clones were read by immunoSEQ multiplex PCR, and TCRdb kept only the in-frame ones, dropping some. Of 40,000 to 60,000 clones in the sample, 65% to 90% were seen once. The CDR3 is made up of 17 amino acids. Germline CDR1 is SGDLS and CDR2 is YYNGEE. J was trimmed by 1 base and V by 4 bases; bases with no gene match: 11. The receptor was derived from a woman in her 70s with renal cell carcinoma. The J gene is TRBJ2-5, the V gene TRBV9, with 9 bases aligning to TRBD1. Sequences were derived from blood, sampled from a patient whose treatment included radiotherapy and nephrectomy. The CDR3 loop is CASSTRDRGDLQETQYF. The CDR3 DNA sequence: TGTGCCAGCAGCACACGCGACAGGGGGGACCTCCAAGAGACCCAGTACTTC.